The present T cell receptor (beta chain) was sequenced within a study of regulatory T cells in long-lasting Graves disease. Study results and limitations: When disease was persistent, TRBV28, TRBJ1-2 and TRBJ2-5 were the favored segments. Those with persistent disease had in common more public clonotypes (2,741) than new patients (roughly 1,000). Sample size was small, which may have lowered accuracy.

This clonotype has a count of ten or more. Its antigen is undetermined. Researchers made TCR beta libraries by using iRepertoire HTBI primers and running Arm-PCR on CDR3 regions. Authors' data handling: The study identified 50 to 70 TRBV and some 15 TRBJ segments across samples. From the multiplex PCR reads, TCRdb called clonotypes with MiXCR, one entry per CDR3 protein. The V and J calls were not made by the authors but by TCRdb's processing. The sample holds hundreds of thousands of distinct CDR3 sequences, 20% seen once. As for time point: persistent/refractory GD, antithyroid drugs over 5 years with positive TRAb. Construction of the TCR library relied on RNA isolated from PBMCs. V was shortened by 4 bases and J by 12 bases, with 10 bases between the two germline ends. The CDR3 is 10 amino acids. Germline CDR1 is MNHEY and CDR2 is SVGEGT.

The material was peripheral blood mononuclear cells (PBMCs), obtained when the disease was refractory, from a patient treated with antithyroid drugs. This TCR was sampled from a female donor with Graves disease. The gene calls are TRBV6-2 or TRBV6-3 and TRBJ2-7, with D hard to call. CDR3 amino acids: CASSSGRRYF. The CDR3 DNA sequence: TGTGCCAGCAGTTCCGGCCGGCGGTACTTC.